This TCR beta chain was retrieved from a study of identical twins (dated by TCRdb to about 2016). General notes on the study: The study deep-sequenced TCR alpha and beta repertoires from monozygotic twins, unrelated adults of various ages and cord blood to test whether fetal clonotypes persist. To rule out contamination, the twin experiments were replicated at different times with different library preparation protocols.

Study-level results and caveats: Compared with coincidental sharing between unrelated individuals, an excess of low generation-probability sequences was observed among out-of-frame TCR alpha sequences shared between twins. Zero-insertion analyses could be partly confounded by invariant T cells such as MAIT and iNKT, although diverse VJ usage argued against such confounding for most clonotypes. Fewer insertions were carried by abundant cord blood beta clonotypes, a similar but weaker trend appeared in young adult naive repertoires, and no such trend appeared in memory repertoires. The excess sharing between twins in beta out-of-frame sequences was weaker because fewer shared sequences reduced the signal-to-noise ratio. Conclusions relied on cross-sectional statistical analysis, since the same donors could not be followed over many years. In monozygotic twins, out-of-frame TCR alpha sharing was systematically underestimated by recombination models, although the models agreed with sharing between unrelated individuals.

This clonotype occurred a few times. Its antigen has not been determined. Nothing much larger sits one base from this clone, and base qualities are not available. Every donor in the study was a healthy Caucasian. The researchers also sequenced three unrelated adults who were not twins: a male aged 18 to 29, a male aged 50 to 60, and a female aged 50 to 60. Miltenyi CD45RO+ enrichment and human naive T-cell isolation kits were used to isolate memory (CD45RO+) and naive T cells from PBMC. V gives up 7 bases and J gives up 1 base, and the segment between their germline ends measures 16 bases. The CDR3 sequence holds 15 residues, the cysteine and phenylalanine included. Only the CDR3 DNA stays, 45 bases, in frame from base 1. The library relied on 5' RACE. The instrument was an Illumina HiSeq 2000. A universal primer binding site was added through template switching, and the final cDNA carried a unique molecular identifier so that TCR cDNA molecules could be counted accurately. Specific primers in the conserved constant-segment region were used to synthesize first-strand cDNA for TCR alpha and beta chains. To control for contamination, each cDNA library was double barcoded with a SMART-Mk sample barcode plus Illumina barcodes. TruSeq adapter sequences and Illumina sample barcodes were added in two successive PCR steps. The Illumina HiSeq platform was used with custom primers to sequence TCR alpha and beta cDNA libraries. The paper's processing steps were these. MiGEC was used to process raw reads and extract unique molecular identifiers, and MiXCR was used to find CDR3 positions. Recombination models were inferred per individual with the repgenHMM and IGoR tools using an EM algorithm. Shared clonotype analysis was performed with the tcR package in R, normalizing sharing by the product of cloneset sizes. To study raw recombination free of thymic and clonal selection effects, out-of-frame nonproductive sequences were analyzed. TCRdb handled the public reads itself, with Q25 trimming in fastp and clone calling in MiXCR, and kept productive beta chains. CDR3 protein sequences are deduplicated, and each keeps its most common genes and DNA. TCRdb, not the original authors, processed these V and J calls. The sample includes around 670,000 distinct CDR3 sequences, with 5.5% to 7.5% observed a single time. The ten largest make up 1.5% to 2% of the sample.

This sequence uses TRBV12-3 or TRBV12-4 and TRBJ2-5, with the D call perhaps TRBD1 or TRBD2, each one matching 5 bases. Sequenced material: naive T cells sorted from blood. The cell subset or site label, as the study defines it: cells isolated with a human naive T-cell isolation kit. The clonotype comes from a man younger than 30 in good health. Read as DNA, the sequence is TGTGCCAGCACCAACGCCGGGACGGTCCAAGAGACCCAGTACTTC. Translated, it reads CASTNAGTVQETQYF.